This TCR beta chain derives from a study of human T cells and chemical hapten exposure. Study information: TCR yield per sample varied, mainly due to pooled library volumes. Study-wide results and caveats: After DPC sensitization, TCRs above 1 in 1000 frequency showed no change.

Total RNA was extracted from unfractionated whole blood. Within the library, unique molecular identifiers were attached to each individual cDNA molecule. Authors' methods: Samples contained a median of approximately 100,000 TCRs, with a range of 23,224 to 690,600. Each CDR3 protein gets one entry after TCRdb re-called the 5' RACE reads with MiXCR. These V and J calls rely on TCRdb rather than the paper's analysis. The sample holds more than 140,000 distinct CDR3 sequences, about 4.3% seen once. This CDR3 is 15 amino acids long. V lost 0 bases and J lost 4, with 9 bases in between. Germline V lookup: CDR1 SGHTA, CDR2 FQGNSA. This clonotype was seen ten or more times. What it recognizes is unknown.

The sequence derives from a female donor in good health. This chain links TRBV7-2 with TRBJ1-4; D unresolved. This chain's CDR3 is CASSLAEGSNEKLFF. CDR3 coding DNA: TGTGCCAGCAGCTTAGCGGAGGGCAGTAATGAAAAACTGTTTTTT.